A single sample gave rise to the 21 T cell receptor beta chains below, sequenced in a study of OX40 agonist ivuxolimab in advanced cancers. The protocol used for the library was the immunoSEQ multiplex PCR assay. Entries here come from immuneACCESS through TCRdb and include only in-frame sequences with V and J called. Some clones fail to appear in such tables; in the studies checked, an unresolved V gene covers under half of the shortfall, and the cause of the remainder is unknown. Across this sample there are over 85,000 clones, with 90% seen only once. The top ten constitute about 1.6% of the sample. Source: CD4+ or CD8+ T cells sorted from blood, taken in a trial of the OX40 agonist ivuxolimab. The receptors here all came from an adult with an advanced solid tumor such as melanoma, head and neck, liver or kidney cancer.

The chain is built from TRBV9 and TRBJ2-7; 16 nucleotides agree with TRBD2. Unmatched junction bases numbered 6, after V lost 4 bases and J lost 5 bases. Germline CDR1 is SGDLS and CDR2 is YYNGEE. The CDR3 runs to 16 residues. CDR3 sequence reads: CASSPGTSGRAHEQYF. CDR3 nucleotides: TGTGCCAGCAGCCCTGGGACTAGCGGGAGGGCCCACGAGCAGTACTTC.

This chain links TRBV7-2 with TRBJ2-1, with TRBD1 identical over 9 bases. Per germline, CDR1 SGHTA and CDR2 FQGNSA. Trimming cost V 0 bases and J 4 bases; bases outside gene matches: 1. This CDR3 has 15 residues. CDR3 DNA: TGTGCCAGCAGCTTAGCGGGACAGGGTTACAATGAGCAGTTCTTC. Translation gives CASSLAGQGYNEQFF.

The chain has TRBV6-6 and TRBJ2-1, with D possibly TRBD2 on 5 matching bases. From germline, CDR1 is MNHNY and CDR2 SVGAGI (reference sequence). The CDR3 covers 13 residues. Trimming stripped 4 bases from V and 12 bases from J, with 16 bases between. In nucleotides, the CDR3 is TGTGCCAGCAGTTCCGGACTGACTACAGTGCAGTTCTTC. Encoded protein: CASSSGLTTVQFF.

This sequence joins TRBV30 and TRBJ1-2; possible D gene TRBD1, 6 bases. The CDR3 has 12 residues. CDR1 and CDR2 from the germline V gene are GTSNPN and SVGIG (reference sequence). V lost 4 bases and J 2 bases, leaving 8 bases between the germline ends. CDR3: CAWTTGNYGYTF. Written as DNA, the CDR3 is TGTGCCTGGACAACAGGGAACTATGGCTACACCTTC.

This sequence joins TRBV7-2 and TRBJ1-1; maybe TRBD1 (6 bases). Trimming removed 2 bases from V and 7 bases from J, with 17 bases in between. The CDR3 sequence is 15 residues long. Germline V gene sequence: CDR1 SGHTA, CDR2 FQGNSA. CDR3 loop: CASSLFTGFFNEAFF. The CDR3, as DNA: TGTGCCAGCAGCTTATTCACAGGGTTCTTCAATGAAGCTTTCTTT.

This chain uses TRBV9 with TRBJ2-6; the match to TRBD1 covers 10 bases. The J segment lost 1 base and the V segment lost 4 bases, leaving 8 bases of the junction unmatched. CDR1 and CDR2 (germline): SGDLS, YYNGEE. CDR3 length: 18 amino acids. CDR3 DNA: TGTGCCAGCAGCCCCCGGACAGGGGGAGGGTCTGGGGCCAACGTCCTGACTTTC. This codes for CASSPRTGGGSGANVLTF.

CDR3 sequence (DNA): TGTGCCAGCAGCACAAATCCCCCACGTTGGCAAGAGACCCAGTACTTC. Translated: CASSTNPPRWQETQYF. The J gene is TRBJ2-5, the V gene TRBV21-1. TRBV21-1 is termed a pseudogene. This CDR3 region has 16 residues.

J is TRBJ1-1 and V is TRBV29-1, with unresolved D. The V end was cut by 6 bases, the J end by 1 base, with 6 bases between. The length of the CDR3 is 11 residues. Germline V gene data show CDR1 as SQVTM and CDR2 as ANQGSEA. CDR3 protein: CSVTPNTEAFF. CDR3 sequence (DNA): TGCAGCGTGACGCCGAACACTGAAGCTTTCTTT. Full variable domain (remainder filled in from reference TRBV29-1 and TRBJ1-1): SAVISQKPSRDICQRGTSLTIQCQVDSQVTMMFWYRQQPGQSLTLIATANQGSEATYESGFVIDKFPISRPNLTFSTLTVSNMSPEDSSIYLCSVTPNTEAFFGQGTRLTVV.

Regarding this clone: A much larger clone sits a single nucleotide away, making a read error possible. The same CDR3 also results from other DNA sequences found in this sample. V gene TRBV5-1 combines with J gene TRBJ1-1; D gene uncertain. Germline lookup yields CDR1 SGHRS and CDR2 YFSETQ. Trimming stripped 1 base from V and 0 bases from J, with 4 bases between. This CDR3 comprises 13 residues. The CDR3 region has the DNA TGCGCCAGCAGCTTGAGACTGAACACTGAAGCTTTCTTT. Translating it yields CASSLRLNTEAFF. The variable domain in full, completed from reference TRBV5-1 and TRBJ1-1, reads KAGVTQTPRYLIKTRGQQVTLSCSPISGHRSVSWYQQTPGQGLQFLFEYFSETQRNKGNFPGRFSGRQFSNSRSEMNVSTLELGDSALYLCASSLRLNTEAFFGQGTRLTVV.

The DNA of the CDR3 is TGTGCCAGCTCACCTGGACTAGCGGGCAATGAGCAGTTCTTC. Translating gives CASSPGLAGNEQFF. This sequence joins TRBV18 and TRBJ2-1, with 11 bases that match TRBD2. Germline CDR1 KGHSH, CDR2 LQKENI. CDR3 length: 14 residues. V gave up 3 bases and J gave up 6 bases; unmatched junction bases: 1.

CDR3 bases: TGTGCCAGCAGGGGACAGGGGGGCGGAGATACGCAGTATTTT. Translation: CASRGQGGGDTQYF. This chain uses TRBV25-1 with TRBJ2-3, with 11 nucleotides matching TRBD1. Germline V gene sequence: CDR1 MGHDK, CDR2 SYGVNS. This CDR3 has 14 amino acids. The ends lost 6 bases at V and 5 bases at J; junction bases unmatched: 4.

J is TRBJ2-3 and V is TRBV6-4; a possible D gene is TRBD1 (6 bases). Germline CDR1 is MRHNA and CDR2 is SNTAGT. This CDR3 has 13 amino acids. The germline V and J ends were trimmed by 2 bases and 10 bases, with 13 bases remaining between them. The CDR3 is CASSDTGTGPQYF. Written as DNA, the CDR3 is TGTGCCAGCAGTGACACAGGGACGGGTCCGCAGTATTTT.

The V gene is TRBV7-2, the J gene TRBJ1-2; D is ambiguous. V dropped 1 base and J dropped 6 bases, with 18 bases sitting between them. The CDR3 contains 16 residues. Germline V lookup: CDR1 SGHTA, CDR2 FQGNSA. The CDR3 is CASSLDLVTGRNGYTF. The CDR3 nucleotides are TGTGCCAGCAGCTTAGATCTCGTAACGGGAAGGAATGGCTACACCTTC.

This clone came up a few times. Written as DNA, the CDR3 is TGTGCCAGCAGCTTGGATCCGGGACAGAAAAATGAAAAACTGTTTTTT. Protein: CASSLDPGQKNEKLFF. V usage is TRBV5-4 and J usage is TRBJ1-4, with 7 bases fitting TRBD1. This CDR3 has 16 amino acids. CDR1 and CDR2 from the germline V gene are SGHNT and YYREEE (reference sequence). Germline trimming cut 0 bases from V and 5 bases from J; bases unmatched to any gene: 7. The whole variable domain, filled in from reference TRBV5-4 and TRBJ1-4, reads ETGVTQSPTHLIKTRGQQVTLRCSSQSGHNTVSWYQQALGQGPQFIFQYYREEENGRGNFPPRFSGLQFPNYSSELNVNALELDDSALYLCASSLDPGQKNEKLFFGSGTQLSVL.

The CDR3: CASNLGGPPYEQFF. For the CDR3, the DNA is TGTGCCAGCAACCTCGGAGGACCGCCGTATGAGCAGTTCTTC. This chain uses TRBV27 with TRBJ2-1; maybe TRBD2 (5 bases). The CDR3 is 14 residues long. Trimming pared 7 bases from V and 8 bases from J, leaving 18 bases between. CDR1 is MNHEY, CDR2 SMNVEV, per germline (reference sequence).

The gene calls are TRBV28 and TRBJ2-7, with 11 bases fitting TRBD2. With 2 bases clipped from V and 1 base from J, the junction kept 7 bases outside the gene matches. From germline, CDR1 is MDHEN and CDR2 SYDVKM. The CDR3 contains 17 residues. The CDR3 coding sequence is TGTGCCAGCAGTTTAGGTGCGACTAGCGGGATTTCCTACGAGCAGTACTTC. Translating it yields CASSLGATSGISYEQYF.

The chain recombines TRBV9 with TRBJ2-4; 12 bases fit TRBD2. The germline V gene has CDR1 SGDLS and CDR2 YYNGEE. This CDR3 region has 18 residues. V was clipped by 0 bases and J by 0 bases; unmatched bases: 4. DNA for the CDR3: TGTGCCAGCAGCGTAGAGGGGGGACTAGCGGGAGCCAAAAACATTCAGTACTTC. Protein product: CASSVEGGLAGAKNIQYF.

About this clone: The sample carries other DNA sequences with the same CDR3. The DNA of the CDR3 is TGTGCCAGCAGTTACTCGACTGAGGGATACGAGCAGTACTTC. Residues: CASSYSTEGYEQYF. The genes are TRBV6-5 and TRBJ2-7, with D perhaps TRBD2 (5 bases). The CDR3 runs 14 residues. The V gene lost 0 bases and the J gene lost 4 bases, with 10 bases spanning the gap. Germline loops: CDR1 MNHEY, CDR2 SVGAGI.

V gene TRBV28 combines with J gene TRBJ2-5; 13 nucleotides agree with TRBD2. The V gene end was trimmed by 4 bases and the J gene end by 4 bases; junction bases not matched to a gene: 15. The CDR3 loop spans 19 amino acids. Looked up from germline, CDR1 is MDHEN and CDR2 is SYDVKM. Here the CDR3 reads CASSSETSGRASRPETQYF. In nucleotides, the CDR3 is TGTGCCAGCAGTTCAGAAACTAGCGGGAGGGCATCGCGTCCAGAGACCCAGTACTTC.

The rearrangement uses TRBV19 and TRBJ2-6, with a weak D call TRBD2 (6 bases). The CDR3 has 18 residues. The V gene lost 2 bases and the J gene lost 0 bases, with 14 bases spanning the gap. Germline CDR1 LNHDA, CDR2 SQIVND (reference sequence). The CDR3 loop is CASSISSGSLSGANVLTF. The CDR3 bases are TGTGCCAGTAGTATATCGAGCGGGTCCCTCTCTGGGGCCAACGTCCTGACTTTC.

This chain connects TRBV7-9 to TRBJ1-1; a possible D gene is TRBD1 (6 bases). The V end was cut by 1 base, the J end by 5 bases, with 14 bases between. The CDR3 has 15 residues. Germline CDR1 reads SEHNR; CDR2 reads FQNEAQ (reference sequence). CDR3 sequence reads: CASSLEGGGMTEAFF. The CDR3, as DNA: TGTGCCAGCAGCTTAGAGGGGGGAGGGATGACTGAAGCTTTCTTT.